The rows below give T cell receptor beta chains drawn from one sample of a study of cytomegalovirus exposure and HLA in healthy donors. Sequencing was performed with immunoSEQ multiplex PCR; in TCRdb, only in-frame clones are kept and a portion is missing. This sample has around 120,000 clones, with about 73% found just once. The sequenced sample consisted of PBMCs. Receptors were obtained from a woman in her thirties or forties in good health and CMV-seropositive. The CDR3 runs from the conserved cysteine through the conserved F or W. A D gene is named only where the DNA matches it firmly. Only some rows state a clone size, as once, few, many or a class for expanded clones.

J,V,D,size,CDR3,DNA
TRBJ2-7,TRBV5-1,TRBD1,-,CASSFGRGSYEQYF,TGCGCCAGCAGCTTTGGCAGGGGGTCCTACGAGCAGTACTTC
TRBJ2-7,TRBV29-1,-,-,CSVLTDPSYEQYF,TGCAGCGTCCTGACAGATCCCTCCTACGAGCAGTACTTC
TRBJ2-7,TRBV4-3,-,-,CASSQDPRGGEQYF,TGCGCCAGCAGCCAAGATCCTAGGGGAGGCGAGCAGTACTTC
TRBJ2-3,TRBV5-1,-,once,CASSLREDTQYF,TGCGCCAGCAGCTTACGGGAGGATACGCAGTATTTT
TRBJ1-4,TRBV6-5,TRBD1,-,CASSRDRDEELFF,TGTGCCAGCAGTCGGGACAGGGATGAAGAACTGTTTTTT
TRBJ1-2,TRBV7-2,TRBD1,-,CASSANRGVGYGYTF,TGTGCCAGCAGCGCAAACAGGGGGGTGGGCTATGGCTACACCTTC
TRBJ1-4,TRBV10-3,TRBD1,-,CAISEFGTGPEKLFF,TGTGCCATCAGTGAATTTGGGACAGGCCCTGAAAAACTGTTTTTT
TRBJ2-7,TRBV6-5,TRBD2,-,CASSRGLATTYEQYF,TGTGCCAGCAGTCGAGGACTAGCGACTACCTACGAGCAGTACTTC
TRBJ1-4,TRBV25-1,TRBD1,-,CASSDHTGTGNEKLFF,TGTGCCAGCAGTGATCATACCGGGACAGGAAATGAAAAACTGTTTTTT
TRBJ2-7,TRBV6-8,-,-,CASELGAGEGEQYF,TGTGCCAGCGAACTAGGGGCAGGGGAAGGCGAGCAGTACTTC
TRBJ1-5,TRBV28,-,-,CASRQGGNQPQHF,TGTGCCAGCAGACAGGGCGGGAATCAGCCCCAGCATTTT
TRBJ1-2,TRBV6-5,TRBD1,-,CASSYRQGDYGYTF,TGTGCCAGCAGTTACAGACAGGGAGACTATGGCTACACCTTC
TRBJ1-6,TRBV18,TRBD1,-,CASSPPRDRVDSPLHF,TGTGCCAGCTCCCCGCCGAGGGACAGGGTCGATTCACCCCTCCACTTT
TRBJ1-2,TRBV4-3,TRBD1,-,CASSQETGLLYF,TGCGCCAGCAGCCAAGAGACAGGGCTCCTCTACTTC
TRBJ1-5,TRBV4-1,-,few,CASSQAGPGQPQHF,TGCGCCAGCAGCCAAGCAGGGCCCGGTCAGCCCCAGCATTTT
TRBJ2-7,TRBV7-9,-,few,CASSSPLGQSAGEQYF,TGTGCCAGCAGCTCCCCCCTCGGGCAGTCCGCGGGGGAGCAGTACTTC
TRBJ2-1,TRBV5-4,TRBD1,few,CASSFGTGLTNEQFF,TGTGCCAGCAGCTTTGGGACAGGGTTAACCAATGAGCAGTTCTTC
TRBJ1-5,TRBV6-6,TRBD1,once,CASSYLDRGVQPQHF,TGTGCCAGCAGTTACCTGGACAGGGGGGTTCAGCCCCAGCATTTT
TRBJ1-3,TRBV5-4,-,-,CASSSTAFSGNTIYF,TGTGCCAGCAGCTCGACAGCTTTCTCTGGAAACACCATATATTTT
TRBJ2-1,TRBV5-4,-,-,CASSSRLSSYNEQFF,TGTGCCAGCAGCTCTCGACTGAGCTCCTACAATGAGCAGTTCTTC
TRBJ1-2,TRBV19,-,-,CASSTIHRVFNGYTF,TGTGCCAGTAGCACAATTCATCGGGTCTTCAATGGCTACACCTTC
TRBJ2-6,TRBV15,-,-,CATSGGTADSGANVLTF,TGTGCCACCAGCGGCGGGACAGCCGACTCTGGGGCCAACGTCCTGACTTTC
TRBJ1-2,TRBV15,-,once,CATSRAGVGIYGYTF,TGTGCCACCAGCAGAGCGGGGGTAGGCATTTACGGCTACACCTTC
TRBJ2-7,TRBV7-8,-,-,CASSLAGPIEQYF,TGTGCCAGCAGCTTAGCGGGCCCGATAGAGCAGTACTTC
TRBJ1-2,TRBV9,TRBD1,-,CASSADRGQYYGYTF,TGTGCCAGCAGCGCCGACAGGGGGCAATACTATGGCTACACCTTC
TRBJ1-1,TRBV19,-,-,CASSPGGGNTEAFF,TGTGCCAGTAGTCCCGGGGGGGGGAACACTGAAGCTTTCTTT
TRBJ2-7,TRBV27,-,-,CASSSRGPSSYEQYF,TGTGCCAGCAGTTCCAGGGGCCCTTCCTCCTACGAGCAGTACTTC
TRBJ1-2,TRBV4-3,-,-,CASSQDGQGGRGYTF,TGCGCCAGCAGCCAAGATGGCCAGGGCGGACGCGGCTACACCTTC
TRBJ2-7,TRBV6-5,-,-,CASSYSGQGSSYEQYF,TGTGCCAGCAGTTACTCAGGCCAGGGCAGCTCCTACGAGCAGTACTTC
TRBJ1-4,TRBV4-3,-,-,CASSQDRDDNEKLFF,TGCGCCAGCAGCCAGGACCGGGATGATAATGAAAAACTGTTTTTT